Listed below are T cell receptor beta chains from one sample, sequenced in a study of CD4 T cells in relation to SARS-CoV-2 and coronaviruses. Antigens of these TCRs are unknown. Assay: immunoSEQ multiplex PCR; the TCRdb copy retains only in-frame clones and omits some. The data hold around 15,000 clones, with about 82% observed a single time. Source material: CD4+ T cells from PBMCs, cultured in vitro. These receptor sequences come from a human donor in good health. The CDR3 runs from the conserved cysteine through the conserved F or W. A D gene is named only where the DNA matches it firmly. Clone sizes are given selectively: once, few, many, or a class where the clone is expanded.

CDR3	DNA	V	J	D	length	size
CASSLRLAGGIDTQYF	TGCGCCAGCAGCTTGCGACTAGCGGGAGGAATAGATACGCAGTATTTT	TRBV5-1	TRBJ2-3	TRBD2	16	-
CAWSVQGEGYTF	TGTGCCTGGAGTGTACAAGGGGAAGGCTACACCTTC	TRBV30	TRBJ1-2	-	12	once
CASSEASGLRNQPQHF	TGTGCCAGCAGTGAAGCTTCAGGTTTACGTAATCAGCCCCAGCATTTT	TRBV6-1	TRBJ1-5	-	16	-
CASSSGTDTQYF	TGTGCCAGCAGCTCCGGCACAGATACGCAGTATTTT	TRBV11-2	TRBJ2-3	-	12	-
CASSLNFHEQFF	TGTGCCAGCAGCTTAAATTTCCATGAGCAGTTCTTC	TRBV7-9	TRBJ2-1	-	12	-
CASREDWIGELFF	TGTGCCAGCAGGGAGGACTGGATCGGGGAGCTGTTTTTT	TRBV2	TRBJ2-2	-	13	-
CASSPTDRPYEQYF	TGTGCCAGCAGTCCGACGGACAGACCCTACGAGCAGTACTTC	TRBV28	TRBJ2-7	-	14	-
CASSAGHQETQYF	TGTGCCAGCAGCGCGGGACACCAAGAGACCCAGTACTTC	TRBV2	TRBJ2-5	-	13	-
CASSFWDRGYEQFF	TGTGCCAGCAGTTTCTGGGACAGGGGCTATGAGCAGTTCTTC	TRBV27	TRBJ2-1	TRBD1	14	-
CASSEPVGKPYNEQFF	TGTGCCAGCAGTGAACCGGTCGGAAAGCCCTACAATGAGCAGTTCTTC	TRBV2	TRBJ2-1	-	16	-
CASSPTSPRETQYF	TGTGCCAGCAGCCCCACCTCGCCCCGCGAGACCCAGTACTTC	TRBV5-6	TRBJ2-5	-	14	-
CASSPRWKTLSYNSPLHF	TGTGCCAGCAGCCCACGGTGGAAGACACTCTCCTATAATTCACCCCTCCACTTT	TRBV3-1/TRBV3-2	TRBJ1-6	-	18	-
CASSLRETQYF	TGTGCCAGCAGCCTCAGGGAGACCCAGTACTTC	TRBV28	TRBJ2-5	-	11	-
CASSLGASGGGEETQYF	TGTGCCAGCAGCTTAGGGGCTAGCGGCGGAGGAGAAGAGACCCAGTACTTC	TRBV7-9	TRBJ2-5	TRBD2	17	once
CASSQDQSSGSYEQYF	TGTGCCAGCAGCCAAGATCAGAGTAGCGGGAGTTACGAGCAGTACTTC	TRBV3-1/TRBV3-2	TRBJ2-7	TRBD2	16	-
CASSRGDTEIREQYF	TGTGCCAGCAGTCGAGGGGACACGGAAATTAGAGAGCAGTACTTC	TRBV27	TRBJ2-7	-	15	-
CASSSRSRYGYTF	TGTGCCAGCAGTTCCCGGAGCCGCTATGGCTACACCTTC	TRBV3-1/TRBV3-2	TRBJ1-2	-	13	-
CASSETGTGGFGANVLTF	TGCGCCAGCAGTGAAACCGGGACAGGGGGCTTTGGGGCCAACGTCCTGACTTTC	TRBV10-2	TRBJ2-6	TRBD1	18	-
CASSAPTEETQYF	TGTGCCAGCAGTGCCCCGACAGAAGAGACCCAGTACTTC	TRBV28	TRBJ2-5	-	13	-
CASSQPGTRSGQYF	TGCGCCAGCAGCCAACCAGGGACAAGATCGGGGCAGTACTTC	TRBV4-1	TRBJ2-7	-	14	-
CASSLRGLATDTQYF	TGCGCCAGCAGCTTGCGGGGACTAGCCACAGATACGCAGTATTTT	TRBV5-1	TRBJ2-3	TRBD2	15	-
CASSPGTSGNEQYF	TGCGCCAGCAGCCCCGGGACTAGCGGGAACGAGCAGTACTTC	TRBV5-1	TRBJ2-7	TRBD2	14	-
CAWDRGIFIQLDEQFF	TGTGCCTGGGATAGGGGGATTTTCATTCAATTGGATGAGCAGTTCTTC	TRBV30	TRBJ2-1	-	16	few
CAWSPLGRDGTYEQYF	TGTGCCTGGAGTCCCCTTGGCCGGGACGGAACCTACGAGCAGTACTTC	TRBV30	TRBJ2-7	-	16	-
CAWSGTVGYTF	TGTGCCTGGAGTGGGACGGTTGGCTACACCTTC	TRBV30	TRBJ1-2	-	11	few
CASSPGQGIVADTQYF	TGTGCCAGCAGCCCGGGACAGGGGATCGTCGCAGATACGCAGTATTTT	TRBV7-9	TRBJ2-3	TRBD1	16	-
CASSETGIQETQYF	TGTGCCAGCAGTGAAACAGGGATCCAAGAGACCCAGTACTTC	TRBV27	TRBJ2-5	-	14	-
CATQLRDRSYEQYF	TGTGCCACACAACTCCGGGACCGCTCCTACGAGCAGTACTTC	TRBV10-3	TRBJ2-7	-	14	-
CASSLDFGNSPLHF	TGTGCCAGCAGCTTAGATTTCGGGAATTCACCCCTCCACTTT	TRBV7-2	TRBJ1-6	-	14	-
CASSEQQGDYQPQHF	TGTGCCAGCAGTGAGCAACAGGGGGATTATCAGCCCCAGCATTTT	TRBV2	TRBJ1-5	TRBD1	15	-
CASKARPTYEQYF	TGCGCCAGCAAGGCGCGGCCGACCTACGAGCAGTACTTC	TRBV10-2	TRBJ2-7	-	13	once
CAWSVLGRSRTEAFF	TGTGCCTGGAGTGTACTCGGACGCTCCCGAACTGAAGCTTTCTTT	TRBV30	TRBJ1-1	-	15	-
CAITEDANQPQHF	TGTGCCATCACTGAGGACGCCAATCAGCCCCAGCATTTT	TRBV10-3	TRBJ1-5	-	13	few
CASSFQVNYGYTF	TGTGCCAGCAGTTTCCAGGTTAACTATGGCTACACCTTC	TRBV27	TRBJ1-2	-	13	-
CASRGQAATEAFF	TGTGCCAGCAGAGGACAGGCCGCCACTGAAGCTTTCTTT	TRBV2	TRBJ1-1	TRBD1	13	-